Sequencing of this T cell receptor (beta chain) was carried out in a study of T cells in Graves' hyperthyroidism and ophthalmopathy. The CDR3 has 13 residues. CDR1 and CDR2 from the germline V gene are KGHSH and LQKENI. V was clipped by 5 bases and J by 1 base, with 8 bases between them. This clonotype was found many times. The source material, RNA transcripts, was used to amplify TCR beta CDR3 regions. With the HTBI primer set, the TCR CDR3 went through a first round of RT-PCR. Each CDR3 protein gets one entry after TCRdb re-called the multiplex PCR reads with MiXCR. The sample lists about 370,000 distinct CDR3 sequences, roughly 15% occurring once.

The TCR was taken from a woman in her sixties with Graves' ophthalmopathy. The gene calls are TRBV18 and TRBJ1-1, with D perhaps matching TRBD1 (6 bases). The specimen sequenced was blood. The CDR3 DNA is TGTGCCAGCTCAACGACAGGGAACACTGAAGCTTTCTTT. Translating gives CASSTTGNTEAFF. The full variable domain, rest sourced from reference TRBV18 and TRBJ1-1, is NAGVMQNPRHLVRRRGQEARLRCSPMKGHSHVYWYRQLPEEGLKFMVYLQKENIIDESGMPKERFSAEFPKEGPSILRIQQVVRGDSAAYFCASSTTGNTEAFFGQGTRLTVV.